The TCR beta chain under discussion was sequenced for a study of blood T cell repertoires in COVID-19. At the level of the study: T cells, B-cell-depleted T cells, or PBMCs provided the cDNA or gDNA that served as material.

Recruitment covered about 26 US areas and drew participants whose ages spanned roughly 18 to 100 years. Grouping used clinical history reported by participants in a survey and questionnaire. Among Cohort 3 donors, those recovered had two negative PCRs, clearance, or symptom resolution. The method was immunoSEQ multiplex PCR; TCRdb's version includes in-frame clones alone and lacks a portion of them. The sample has roughly 500,000 clones, 88% seen once; the top ten hold 1.5% to 2%. Unmatched junction bases numbered 5, after V lost 1 base and J lost 4 bases. The V gene's germline CDR1 is SGHRS and CDR2 YFSETQ. The CDR3 totals 15 residues. This clone was observed once.

This clonotype was sampled from a woman between 40 and 55 years old who had recovered from COVID-19. This sequence joins TRBV5-1 and TRBJ2-1; 7 positions match TRBD2. Sequencing was carried out using PBMCs or T cells enriched from blood (not recorded which). In DNA form, the CDR3 reads TGCGCCAGCAGCTTGCGAGCGGGATTTTACAATGAGCAGTTCTTC. It translates to CASSLRAGFYNEQFF.